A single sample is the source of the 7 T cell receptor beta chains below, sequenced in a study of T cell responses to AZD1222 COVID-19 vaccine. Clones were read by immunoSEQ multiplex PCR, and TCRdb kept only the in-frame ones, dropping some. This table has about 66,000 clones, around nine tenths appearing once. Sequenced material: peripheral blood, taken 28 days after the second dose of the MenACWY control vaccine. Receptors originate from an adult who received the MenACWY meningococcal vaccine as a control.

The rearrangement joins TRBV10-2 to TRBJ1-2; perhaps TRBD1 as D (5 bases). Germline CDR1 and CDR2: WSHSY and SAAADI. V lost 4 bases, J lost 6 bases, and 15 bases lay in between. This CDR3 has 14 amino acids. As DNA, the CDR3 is TGCGCCAGCAGTGGCGGGGCAGGAAGGAATGGCTACACCTTC. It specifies CASSGGAGRNGYTF.

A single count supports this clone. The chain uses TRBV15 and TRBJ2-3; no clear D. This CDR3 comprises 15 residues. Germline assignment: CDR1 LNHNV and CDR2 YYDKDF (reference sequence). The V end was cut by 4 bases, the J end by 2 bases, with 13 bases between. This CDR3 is CATSKDGGTTDTQYF. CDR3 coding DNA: TGTGCCACCAGCAAGGACGGCGGAACCACAGATACGCAGTATTTT.

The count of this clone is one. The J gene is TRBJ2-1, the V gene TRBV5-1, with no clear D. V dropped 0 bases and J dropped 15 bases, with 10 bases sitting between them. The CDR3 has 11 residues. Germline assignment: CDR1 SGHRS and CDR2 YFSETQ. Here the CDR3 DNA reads TGCGCCAGCAGCTTGGAGTCCCGTCTGTTCTTC. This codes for CASSLESRLFF.

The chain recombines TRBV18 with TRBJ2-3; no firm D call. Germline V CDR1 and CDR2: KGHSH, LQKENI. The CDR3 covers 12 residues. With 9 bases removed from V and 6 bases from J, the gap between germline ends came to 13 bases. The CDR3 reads CASSTGSDTQYF. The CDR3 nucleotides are TGTGCCAGTTCGACCGGATCTGATACGCAGTATTTT.

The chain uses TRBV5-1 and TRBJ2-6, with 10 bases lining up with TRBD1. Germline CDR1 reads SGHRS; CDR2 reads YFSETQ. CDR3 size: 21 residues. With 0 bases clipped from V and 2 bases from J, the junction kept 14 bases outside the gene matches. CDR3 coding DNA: TGCGCCAGCAGCTTGGAATCAGGCGCCGGACAGGGGGAGCCTGGGGCCAACGTCCTGACTTTC. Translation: CASSLESGAGQGEPGANVLTF. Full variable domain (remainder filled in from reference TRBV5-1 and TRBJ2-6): KAGVTQTPRYLIKTRGQQVTLSCSPISGHRSVSWYQQTPGQGLQFLFEYFSETQRNKGNFPGRFSGRQFSNSRSEMNVSTLELGDSALYLCASSLESGAGQGEPGANVLTFGAGSRLTVL.

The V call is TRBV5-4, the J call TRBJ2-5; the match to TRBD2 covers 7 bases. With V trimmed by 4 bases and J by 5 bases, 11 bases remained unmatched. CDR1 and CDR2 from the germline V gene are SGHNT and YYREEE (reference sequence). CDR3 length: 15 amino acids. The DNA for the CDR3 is TGTGCCAGCAGCCGGGACTACGGAGCTCGGGAGACCCAGTACTTC. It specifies CASSRDYGARETQYF.

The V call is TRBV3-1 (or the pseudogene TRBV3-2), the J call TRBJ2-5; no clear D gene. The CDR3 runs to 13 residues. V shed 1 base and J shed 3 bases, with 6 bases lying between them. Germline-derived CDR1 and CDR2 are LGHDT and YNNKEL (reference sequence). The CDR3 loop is CASSQVLKETQYF. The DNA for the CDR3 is TGTGCCAGCAGCCAAGTCCTGAAAGAGACCCAGTACTTC.